Below, 8 T cell receptor beta chains from the same sample are listed, as sequenced in a study of T cells after yellow fever vaccination. TCRdb recomputed calls from the 5' RACE reads with MiXCR, one row per CDR3 protein. The table has more than 65,000 distinct CDR3 sequences, 13% seen once. The specimen comprised CD8+ T cells not binding an NS4B(214-222) dextramer, sorted from PBMCs, sampled about 20 days after the first yellow fever vaccination. These receptors originate from a man between 18 and 35 years old who received the YFV17D yellow fever vaccine.

This clonotype was seen more than once but under ten times. The V gene is TRBV6-6, the J gene TRBJ2-3; D remains ambiguous. V lost 2 bases and J lost 2, with 11 bases in between. The CDR3 is 15 residues long. Germline loops: CDR1 MNHNY, CDR2 SVGAGI (reference sequence). This CDR3 reads CASSYGLQHTDTQYF. The CDR3 DNA follows: TGTGCCAGCAGTTACGGTCTACAGCACACAGATACGCAGTATTTT.

The chain uses TRBV4-1 and TRBJ2-2; D is possibly TRBD2 (7 bases). Germline V gene lookup returns CDR1 MGHRA and CDR2 YSYEKL. The CDR3 consists of 18 residues. V lost 0 bases and J 0 bases, leaving 14 bases between the germline ends. The CDR3 DNA reads as TGCGCCAGCAGCCAAGATTTTGGCGGGGGCCCGAACACCGGGGAGCTGTTTTTT. It specifies CASSQDFGGGPNTGELFF.

The chain employs TRBV3-1 and TRBJ1-6; D is unresolved. With 0 bases removed from V and 7 bases from J, the gap between germline ends came to 10 bases. The CDR3 has 15 residues. The germline V gene encodes CDR1 LGHDT and CDR2 YNNKEL (reference sequence). In DNA, the CDR3 is TGTGCCAGCAGCCAAGACCTACAGCGAAATTCACCCCTCCACTTT. Translated: CASSQDLQRNSPLHF.

Many counts were recorded for this clonotype. CDR3 coding DNA: TGCGCCAGCAGCTCCAGCGAAAACAATGAGCAGTTCTTC. Its protein is CASSSSENNEQFF. The chain links TRBV5-1 to TRBJ2-1; no definite D call. This CDR3 has 13 amino acids. V lost 3 bases to trimming and J lost 5 bases, with 9 bases between them. CDR1 and CDR2 (germline): SGHRS, YFSETQ. Combining the CDR3 with reference TRBV5-1 and TRBJ2-1 gives the whole variable domain KAGVTQTPRYLIKTRGQQVTLSCSPISGHRSVSWYQQTPGQGLQFLFEYFSETQRNKGNFPGRFSGRQFSNSRSEMNVSTLELGDSALYLCASSSSENNEQFFGPGTRLTVL.

This clonotype was counted once. The chain has TRBV12-3 or TRBV12-4 and TRBJ2-3; D uncertain. V was trimmed by 3 bases and J by 0 bases, leaving 7 bases between them. This CDR3 spans 14 amino acids. For the CDR3, the DNA is TGTGCCAGCAGTTTCCCCCTTAGCACAGATACGCAGTATTTT. This translates into CASSFPLSTDTQYF.

This clonotype has only a few counts. The chain recombines TRBV27 with TRBJ2-3, with TRBD1 matching over 8 bases. The CDR3 runs 16 residues. The germline CDR1 and CDR2 sequences are MNHEY and SMNVEV (reference sequence). The V and J ends lost 3 bases and 1 base, in that order; junction bases with no gene match: 6. CDR3 loop: CASSLLDRVGTDTQYF. CDR3 coding DNA: TGTGCCAGCAGTTTGCTGGACAGGGTGGGCACAGATACGCAGTATTTT.

This clonotype was counted a few times. The gene calls are TRBV4-3 and TRBJ1-1, with TRBD1 matching over 9 bases. Germline-derived CDR1 and CDR2 are LGHNA and YSLEER. Trimming cost V 4 bases and J 10 bases; bases outside gene matches: 13. This CDR3 contains 15 residues. The CDR3 DNA reads TGCGCCAGCAGCCCCGGGACAGGGTTGAAGCGGGCAGCTTTCTTT. As protein: CASSPGTGLKRAAFF.

CDR3 coding DNA: TGTGCCAGCAGCGTAGACGGCTTAGAGACGAGGGATGGCTACACCTTC. Encoded protein: CASSVDGLETRDGYTF. V gene TRBV9 combines with J gene TRBJ1-2; D call uncertain. Germline V lookup: CDR1 SGDLS, CDR2 YYNGEE. The V gene lost 0 bases and the J gene lost 6 bases, with 18 bases spanning the gap. This CDR3 is 16 amino acids long.